Listed below are T cell receptor beta chains from one sample, sequenced in a study of cytomegalovirus exposure and HLA in healthy donors. Libraries were prepared by immunoSEQ multiplex PCR; TCRdb keeps only in-frame clonotypes and omits some of them. The sample contains about 150,000 clones, about four fifths of which appear only once. Sample: PBMCs. The receptors shown here come from a young man in good health and CMV-seropositive. CDR3s include the opening cysteine and the closing phenylalanine or tryptophan. The order of the fields is D gene, V gene, CDR3 length, clone size, J gene, CDR3 protein, CDR3 DNA. D genes are given only for firm matches. Part of the rows lack a size; the others show once, few, many or a class for expanded clones.

D gene: TRBD2; V gene: TRBV7-7; CDR3 length: 15; clone size: -; J gene: TRBJ2-2; CDR3 protein: CASSPTSTNTGELFF; CDR3 DNA: TGTGCTAGCAGCCCGACTAGCACGAACACCGGGGAGCTGTTTTTT
D gene: TRBD2; V gene: TRBV13; CDR3 length: 13; clone size: few; J gene: TRBJ2-7; CDR3 protein: CASSSPAGSEQYF; CDR3 DNA: TGTGCCAGCAGCTCCCCAGCGGGATCGGAGCAGTACTTC
D gene: -; V gene: TRBV28; CDR3 length: 13; clone size: -; J gene: TRBJ1-4; CDR3 protein: CASSGHTNEKLFF; CDR3 DNA: TGTGCCAGCAGTGGGCACACTAATGAAAAACTGTTTTTT
D gene: -; V gene: TRBV27; CDR3 length: 15; clone size: -; J gene: TRBJ2-7; CDR3 protein: CASSGGTVLSNEQYF; CDR3 DNA: TGTGCCAGCAGTGGGGGGACGGTCCTTTCTAACGAGCAGTACTTC
D gene: TRBD2; V gene: TRBV4-3; CDR3 length: 15; clone size: -; J gene: TRBJ2-3; CDR3 protein: CASSQAQRGVDTQYF; CDR3 DNA: TGCGCCAGCAGCCAAGCACAGCGGGGGGTAGATACGCAGTATTTT
D gene: -; V gene: TRBV29-1; CDR3 length: 15; clone size: few; J gene: TRBJ2-1; CDR3 protein: CSVEAGSIAYNEQFF; CDR3 DNA: TGCAGCGTTGAGGCCGGGAGTATCGCCTACAATGAGCAGTTCTTC
D gene: -; V gene: TRBV18; CDR3 length: 13; clone size: -; J gene: TRBJ1-4; CDR3 protein: CASSRGSNEKLFF; CDR3 DNA: TGTGCCAGCTCACGAGGGTCTAATGAAAAACTGTTTTTT
D gene: TRBD2; V gene: TRBV9; CDR3 length: 15; clone size: -; J gene: TRBJ2-1; CDR3 protein: CASSLATSRYNEQFF; CDR3 DNA: TGTGCCAGCAGCCTCGCGACTAGCCGATACAATGAGCAGTTCTTC
D gene: -; V gene: TRBV10-1; CDR3 length: 13; clone size: -; J gene: TRBJ2-1; CDR3 protein: CASSLGGENEQFF; CDR3 DNA: TGCGCCAGCTCCTTAGGGGGAGAAAATGAGCAGTTCTTC
D gene: -; V gene: TRBV5-4; CDR3 length: 16; clone size: -; J gene: TRBJ1-5; CDR3 protein: CASSLGGGGSNQPQHF; CDR3 DNA: TGTGCCAGCAGCTTGGGGGGGGGAGGGAGCAATCAGCCCCAGCATTTT
D gene: -; V gene: TRBV19; CDR3 length: 13; clone size: -; J gene: TRBJ2-5; CDR3 protein: CASSGQWQETQYF; CDR3 DNA: TGTGCCAGTAGCGGACAGTGGCAAGAGACCCAGTACTTC
D gene: TRBD2; V gene: TRBV30; CDR3 length: 14; clone size: once; J gene: TRBJ2-2; CDR3 protein: CAWTGRGGTGELFF; CDR3 DNA: TGTGCCTGGACTGGGAGGGGAGGCACCGGGGAGCTGTTTTTT
D gene: TRBD1; V gene: TRBV5-1; CDR3 length: 14; clone size: few; J gene: TRBJ2-2; CDR3 protein: CASSSGTGTGELFF; CDR3 DNA: TGCGCCAGCAGCTCCGGGACAGGGACCGGGGAGCTGTTTTTT
D gene: TRBD1; V gene: TRBV7-8; CDR3 length: 16; clone size: -; J gene: TRBJ1-4; CDR3 protein: CASSQRRQGAPEKLFF; CDR3 DNA: TGTGCCAGCAGCCAGAGGAGACAGGGGGCACCTGAAAAACTGTTTTTT
D gene: TRBD1; V gene: TRBV10-3; CDR3 length: 16; clone size: -; J gene: TRBJ1-6; CDR3 protein: CAISESQGAYNSPLHF; CDR3 DNA: TGTGCCATCAGTGAGAGTCAGGGGGCCTATAATTCACCCCTCCACTTT
D gene: TRBD2; V gene: TRBV4-3; CDR3 length: 18; clone size: -; J gene: TRBJ2-1; CDR3 protein: CASSQDWVGGGSYNEQFF; CDR3 DNA: TGCGCCAGCAGCCAAGATTGGGTCGGGGGGGGTTCCTACAATGAGCAGTTCTTC
D gene: TRBD2; V gene: TRBV4-1; CDR3 length: 17; clone size: -; J gene: TRBJ2-7; CDR3 protein: CASSQPGTSGSSYEQYF; CDR3 DNA: TGCGCCAGCAGCCAACCTGGGACTAGCGGAAGCTCCTACGAGCAGTACTTC
D gene: TRBD1; V gene: TRBV28; CDR3 length: 16; clone size: few; J gene: TRBJ1-2; CDR3 protein: CASSLTGVGKPYGYTF; CDR3 DNA: TGTGCCAGCAGTTTGACAGGGGTCGGGAAACCCTATGGCTACACCTTC
D gene: TRBD1; V gene: TRBV28; CDR3 length: 13; clone size: -; J gene: TRBJ2-5; CDR3 protein: CASRGTARETQYF; CDR3 DNA: TGTGCCAGCAGAGGGACAGCCAGGGAGACCCAGTACTTC
D gene: -; V gene: TRBV21-1; CDR3 length: 15; clone size: -; J gene: TRBJ2-1; CDR3 protein: CAISNLDRDYNEQFF; CDR3 DNA: TGTGCCATCAGCAACCTGGACAGGGACTACAATGAGCAGTTCTTC
D gene: TRBD1; V gene: TRBV5-6; CDR3 length: 15; clone size: -; J gene: TRBJ1-6; CDR3 protein: CASSLYGTGYSPLHF; CDR3 DNA: TGTGCCAGCAGCTTGTACGGGACAGGGTATTCACCCCTCCACTTT
D gene: TRBD2; V gene: TRBV9; CDR3 length: 17; clone size: -; J gene: TRBJ2-7; CDR3 protein: CASSPQRAERGFYEQYF; CDR3 DNA: TGTGCCAGCAGCCCCCAGAGGGCTGAGCGGGGGTTCTACGAGCAGTACTTC
D gene: -; V gene: TRBV29-1; CDR3 length: 14; clone size: once; J gene: TRBJ2-2; CDR3 protein: CSVPRELNTGELFF; CDR3 DNA: TGCAGCGTTCCCCGGGAACTTAACACCGGGGAGCTGTTTTTT
D gene: TRBD1; V gene: TRBV25-1; CDR3 length: 13; clone size: -; J gene: TRBJ1-1; CDR3 protein: CASRLQGDTEAFF; CDR3 DNA: TGTGCCAGCAGACTACAGGGGGACACTGAAGCTTTCTTT
D gene: -; V gene: TRBV5-6; CDR3 length: 14; clone size: few; J gene: TRBJ1-1; CDR3 protein: CASSLSGFSTEAFF; CDR3 DNA: TGTGCCAGCAGCTTGTCCGGTTTTAGCACTGAAGCTTTCTTT
D gene: -; V gene: TRBV5-1; CDR3 length: 16; clone size: -; J gene: TRBJ1-1; CDR3 protein: CASSPEPLGLGTEAFF; CDR3 DNA: TGCGCCAGCAGCCCGGAGCCCCTGGGGCTCGGGACTGAAGCTTTCTTT
D gene: TRBD1; V gene: TRBV5-6; CDR3 length: 16; clone size: -; J gene: TRBJ2-1; CDR3 protein: CASSFGRDRGLLEQFF; CDR3 DNA: TGTGCCAGCAGCTTTGGGCGGGACAGGGGGCTTCTTGAGCAGTTCTTC
D gene: -; V gene: TRBV7-6; CDR3 length: 15; clone size: -; J gene: TRBJ2-7; CDR3 protein: CASSFGGPISYEQYF; CDR3 DNA: TGTGCCAGCAGCTTCGGGGGACCTATTTCCTACGAGCAGTACTTC
D gene: -; V gene: TRBV27; CDR3 length: 16; clone size: -; J gene: TRBJ2-3; CDR3 protein: CASSLTALGGPDTQYF; CDR3 DNA: TGTGCCAGCAGTTTGACCGCACTAGGAGGCCCAGATACGCAGTATTTT
D gene: -; V gene: TRBV18; CDR3 length: 14; clone size: -; J gene: TRBJ1-1; CDR3 protein: CASSPLIGDTEAFF; CDR3 DNA: TGTGCCAGCTCACCCCTTATCGGGGACACTGAAGCTTTCTTT
D gene: -; V gene: TRBV10-1; CDR3 length: 16; clone size: -; J gene: TRBJ2-2; CDR3 protein: CASSESYNSGTGELFF; CDR3 DNA: TGCGCCAGCAGTGAGTCCTACAACTCGGGCACCGGGGAGCTGTTTTTT
D gene: -; V gene: TRBV2; CDR3 length: 13; clone size: few; J gene: TRBJ1-1; CDR3 protein: CASRDAGNTEAFF; CDR3 DNA: TGTGCCAGCAGGGATGCAGGAAACACTGAAGCTTTCTTT
D gene: TRBD1; V gene: TRBV7-8; CDR3 length: 17; clone size: -; J gene: TRBJ1-5; CDR3 protein: CASSLAGSGTGGQPQHF; CDR3 DNA: TGTGCCAGCAGTTTAGCGGGCTCCGGGACAGGGGGTCAGCCCCAGCATTTT
D gene: -; V gene: TRBV30; CDR3 length: 13; clone size: few; J gene: TRBJ2-7; CDR3 protein: CAVSGPGPYEQYF; CDR3 DNA: TGTGCGGTTAGCGGCCCAGGCCCGTACGAGCAGTACTTC
D gene: -; V gene: TRBV27; CDR3 length: 13; clone size: -; J gene: TRBJ1-5; CDR3 protein: CASSVGYNQPQHF; CDR3 DNA: TGTGCCAGCAGTGTCGGTTACAATCAGCCCCAGCATTTT
D gene: -; V gene: TRBV5-4; CDR3 length: 12; clone size: -; J gene: TRBJ1-5; CDR3 protein: CASSFRGQPQHF; CDR3 DNA: TGTGCCAGCAGCTTTCGGGGACAGCCCCAGCATTTT
D gene: -; V gene: TRBV6-6; CDR3 length: 13; clone size: -; J gene: TRBJ1-1; CDR3 protein: CASRAYEPTEAFF; CDR3 DNA: TGTGCCAGCAGAGCCTATGAGCCCACTGAAGCTTTCTTT
D gene: -; V gene: TRBV5-8; CDR3 length: 16; clone size: -; J gene: TRBJ2-7; CDR3 protein: CASSLEGRRGSYEQYF; CDR3 DNA: TGTGCCAGCAGCTTGGAGGGGCGGAGGGGCTCCTACGAGCAGTACTTC
D gene: -; V gene: TRBV19; CDR3 length: 14; clone size: -; J gene: TRBJ2-4; CDR3 protein: CASNPGDAKNIQYF; CDR3 DNA: TGTGCCAGTAACCCGGGAGACGCCAAAAACATTCAGTACTTC
D gene: TRBD2; V gene: TRBV2; CDR3 length: 16; clone size: -; J gene: TRBJ2-2; CDR3 protein: CASRATSGGDTGELFF; CDR3 DNA: TGTGCCAGCAGGGCAACTAGCGGGGGGGACACCGGGGAGCTGTTTTTT
D gene: -; V gene: TRBV19; CDR3 length: 13; clone size: -; J gene: TRBJ1-2; CDR3 protein: CASSIGGEQGYTF; CDR3 DNA: TGTGCCAGTAGTATTGGGGGGGAGCAAGGCTACACCTTC
D gene: TRBD1; V gene: TRBV5-8; CDR3 length: 17; clone size: -; J gene: TRBJ2-7; CDR3 protein: CASSLAGEGAHSYEQYF; CDR3 DNA: TGTGCCAGCAGCTTGGCAGGTGAGGGGGCCCACTCCTACGAGCAGTACTTC